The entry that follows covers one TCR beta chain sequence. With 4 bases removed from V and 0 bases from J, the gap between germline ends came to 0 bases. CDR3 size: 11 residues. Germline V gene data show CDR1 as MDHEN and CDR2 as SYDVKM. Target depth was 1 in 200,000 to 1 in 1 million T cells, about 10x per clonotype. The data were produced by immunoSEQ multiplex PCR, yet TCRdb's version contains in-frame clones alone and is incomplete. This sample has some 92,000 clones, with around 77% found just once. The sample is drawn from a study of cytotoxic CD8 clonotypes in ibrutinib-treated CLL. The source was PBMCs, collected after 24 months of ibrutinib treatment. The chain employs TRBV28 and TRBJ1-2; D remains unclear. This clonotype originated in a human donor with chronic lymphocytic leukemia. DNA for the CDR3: TGTGCCAGCAGTTCTAACTATGGCTACACCTTC. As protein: CASSSNYGYTF.